This TCR beta chain derives from a study of regulatory and conventional T cells in RAG deficiency. Whole-study findings and limits: Compared with controls, unique Treg TCR beta sequences dropped around 92-fold in Omenn syndrome and CID/AS.

This table comes from immunoSEQ multiplex PCR, and its TCRdb copy is limited to in-frame clones, with some not included. The repertoire has more than 40,000 clones, about 90% of them found once; the top ten carry roughly 0.5%. The CDR3 contains 17 residues. V trimming: 3 bases; J trimming: 0 bases; junction bases outside the gene matches: 7. Germline V gene lookup returns CDR1 SGHNT and CDR2 YENEEA. Blood CD4+ CD25-low CD127-high conventional T cells supplied the genomic DNA template. In this sample, this clone turned up once. Its antigen is currently unknown. The data were also submitted as part of a second study, on regulatory T cells. Per that study: The primer mix had 52 TRBV and 13 TRBJ primers. Skewed V and J usage and few unique V-J pairs marked patient repertoires, most in Tregs.

The chain joins TRBV11-3 to TRBJ1-3; 8 nucleotides line up with TRBD1. This clonotype was sampled from a human donor in good health. The sequenced sample was CD4+ effector T cells sorted from blood. The CDR3 spells CASSFTTGAISGNTIYF. Written as DNA, the CDR3 is TGTGCCAGCAGCTTCACGACAGGGGCAATCTCTGGAAACACCATATATTTT.